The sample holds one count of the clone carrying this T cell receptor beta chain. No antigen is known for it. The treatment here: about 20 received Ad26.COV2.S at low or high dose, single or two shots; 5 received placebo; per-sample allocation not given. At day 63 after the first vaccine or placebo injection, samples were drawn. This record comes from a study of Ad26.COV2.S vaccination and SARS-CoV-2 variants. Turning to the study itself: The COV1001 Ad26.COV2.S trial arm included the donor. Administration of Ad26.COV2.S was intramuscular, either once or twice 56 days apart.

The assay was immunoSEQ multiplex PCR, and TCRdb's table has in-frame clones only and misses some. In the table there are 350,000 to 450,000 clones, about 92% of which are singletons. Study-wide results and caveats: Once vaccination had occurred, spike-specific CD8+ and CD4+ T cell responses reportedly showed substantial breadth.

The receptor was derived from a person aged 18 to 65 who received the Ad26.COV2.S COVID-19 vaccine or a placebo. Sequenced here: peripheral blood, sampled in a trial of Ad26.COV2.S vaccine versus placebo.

The CDR3 nucleotides are TGTGCCAGCAGACTAATAGGGGCAACTAATGAAAAACTGTTTTTT. Residues: CASRLIGATNEKLFF. The chain employs TRBV28 and TRBJ1-4, with D perhaps matching TRBD1 (5 bases). V was cut by 6 bases and J by 0 bases, with 11 bases left in between. Germline V CDR1 and CDR2: MDHEN, SYDVKM. CDR3 length: 15 residues.